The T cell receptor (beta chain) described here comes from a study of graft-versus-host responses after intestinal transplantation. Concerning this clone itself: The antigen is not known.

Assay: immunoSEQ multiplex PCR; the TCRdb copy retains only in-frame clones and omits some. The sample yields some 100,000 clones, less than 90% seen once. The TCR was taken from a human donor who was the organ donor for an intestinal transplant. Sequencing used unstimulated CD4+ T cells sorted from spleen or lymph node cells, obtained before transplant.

The CDR3 reads CASRNTGEFVSPLHF. In DNA, the CDR3 is TGTGCCAGCAGAAATACAGGGGAATTTGTTTCACCCCTCCACTTT. The J gene is TRBJ1-6, the V gene TRBV27; 7 nucleotides line up with TRBD1. The CDR3 spans 15 residues. CDR1 and CDR2 (germline): MNHEY, SMNVEV (reference sequence). V trimming: 6 bases; J trimming: 9 bases; junction bases outside the gene matches: 11.